This entry is about one TCR beta chain. The target antigen is unknown. These data originate in a study of blood T cells in healthy people across ages. General study points: Older age coincided with a roughly linear decline in TCR beta diversity per million T cells. For the donors, CMV status was unknown and possibly confounded expanded clonotype changes.

V dropped 6 bases and J dropped 5 bases, with 17 bases sitting between them. Germline CDR1 is MNHEY and CDR2 is SVGEGT. The CDR3 consists of 14 residues. A sample-barcoded 5' primer and a J-beta primer mix were used in a second PCR of roughly 6 to 11 cycles. MiXCR was run by TCRdb on the 5' RACE reads, yielding one entry per CDR3 protein. This sample carries 630,000 or so distinct CDR3 sequences, 32% of them seen once, and the ten largest clones take 15% to 17%. PBMCs were isolated at a quantity of at least 6 million per sample. This chain joins TRBV6-2 or TRBV6-3 and TRBJ2-7; D tentatively reads TRBD1 or TRBD2 (5 bases each). The sequence was collected from an elderly woman in good health. The sample taken for sequencing was blood. Here the CDR3 reads CASRSGQFRDEQYF. CDR3 DNA sequence: TGTGCCAGCAGGTCGGGGCAGTTCCGAGACGAGCAGTACTTC.